The 31 T cell receptor beta chains given below trace back to one sample, sequenced in a study of T-cell reconstitution after alpha-beta-depleted transplantation in children. The TCRbeta library incorporated unique molecular identifiers. TCRdb used MiXCR to reprocess the PCR reads, holding one entry per CDR3 protein. The sample gives roughly 300,000 distinct CDR3 sequences, 11% of which show up once; roughly a quarter is in the top ten. The sample here was peripheral blood, taken 180 days after TCRalphabeta/CD19-depleted stem cell transplant. The receptor set was obtained from a male patient aged 2-10 years who had a stem cell transplant for chronic granulomatous disease, so the T cells may come from the graft donor.

The rearrangement uses TRBV29-1 and TRBJ2-1, with TRBD2 identical over 7 bases. The germline gives CDR1 SQVTM, CDR2 ANQGSEA. Trimming removed 3 bases from V and 5 bases from J; junction bases left unmatched: 7. The CDR3 is made up of 14 amino acids. CDR3 loop: CSVEAGVIDNEQFF. DNA for the CDR3: TGCAGCGTTGAGGCGGGGGTGATCGACAATGAGCAGTTCTTC.

This clonotype came up many times. This rearrangement joins TRBV5-5 to TRBJ2-1; D gene ambiguous. The CDR3 length is 16 residues. Trimming pared 1 base from V and 0 bases from J, leaving 11 bases between. Germline V gene lookup returns CDR1 SGHKS and CDR2 YYEKEE (reference sequence). CDR3 DNA sequence: TGTGCCAGCAGCTTGCTTCCAGCTAACTCCTACAATGAGCAGTTCTTC. Amino acids: CASSLLPANSYNEQFF.

This clonotype occurred many times. The rearrangement links TRBV7-8 to TRBJ2-7; 9 nucleotides agree with TRBD1. The trim removed 6 bases at V and 3 bases at J, leaving 12 bases unmatched. The germline gives CDR1 SGHVS, CDR2 FQNEAQ. CDR3 length equals 16 residues. CDR3 region: CASSIGQGREYYEQYF. CDR3 in DNA: TGTGCCAGCAGTATTGGACAGGGGAGAGAATACTACGAGCAGTACTTC.

The chain links TRBV27 to TRBJ2-1; TRBD1 matches at 7 bases. The CDR3 totals 15 residues. Losses at the gene ends were 6 bases for V and 4 bases for J; bases not matched to a gene: 9. Germline assignment: CDR1 MNHEY and CDR2 SMNVEV (reference sequence). The CDR3 spells CASSAGTVLYNEQFF. The CDR3 nucleotides read TGTGCCAGCAGCGCTGGGACAGTACTGTACAATGAGCAGTTCTTC.

This clonotype was seen ten or more times. The V call is TRBV20-1, the J call TRBJ2-7; weak D call: TRBD1 (6 bases). The length of the CDR3 is 14 residues. Per germline, CDR1 DFQATT and CDR2 SNEGSKA (reference sequence). Between the trimmed V and J ends, which lost 4 bases and 4 bases, there was a span of 17 bases. The CDR3 protein is CSATSSQGWYEQYF. CDR3 coding DNA: TGCAGTGCTACCTCCTCACAGGGTTGGTACGAGCAGTACTTC.

This clonotype has at least ten counts. The chain has TRBV12-3 or TRBV12-4 and TRBJ2-3; D ambiguous. There are 15 residues in the CDR3. Trimming pared 7 bases from V and 2 bases from J, leaving 16 bases between. The CDR3 spells CASTKGSLPTDTQYF. CDR3 coding DNA: TGTGCCAGCACTAAGGGTAGTCTTCCCACAGATACGCAGTATTTT.

This clonotype was seen at least ten times. This chain connects TRBV3-1 to TRBJ2-7, with TRBD2 matching 7 bases. Germline V gene sequence: CDR1 LGHDT, CDR2 YNNKEL (reference sequence). This CDR3 region has 15 residues. Germline trimming cut 3 bases from V and 5 bases from J; bases unmatched to any gene: 10. Here the CDR3 reads CASSHEGGRTDEQYF. Written as DNA, the CDR3 is TGTGCCAGCAGCCACGAGGGAGGGCGGACCGACGAGCAGTACTTC.

The V call is TRBV7-2, the J call TRBJ1-3, with D possibly TRBD1 on 6 matching bases. V shed 6 bases and J shed 2 bases, with 17 bases lying between them. Germline CDR1 and CDR2: SGHTA and FQGNSA. CDR3 length: 16 amino acids. CDR3 DNA: TGTGCCAGCAGACCCACAGGGTGGGGGCCTGGAAACACCATATATTTT. Its translation is CASRPTGWGPGNTIYF.

This clonotype was observed at least ten times. The chain links TRBV20-1 to TRBJ2-7; D tentatively fits TRBD1 or TRBD2 (6 bases each). Trimming pared 0 bases from V and 5 bases from J, leaving 14 bases between. This CDR3 contains 14 residues. Per the germline V gene, CDR1 is DFQATT and CDR2 is SNEGSKA (reference sequence). The CDR3, as DNA: TGCAGTGCTAGAGATCGGTACAGGGAGGACGAGCAGTACTTC. It is translated as CSARDRYREDEQYF.

Ten or more counts support this clonotype. The chain couples TRBV7-9 to TRBJ1-1; D gene uncertain. Germline assignment: CDR1 SEHNR and CDR2 FQNEAQ (reference sequence). The CDR3 loop spans 14 amino acids. With 7 bases removed from V and 1 base from J, the gap between germline ends came to 13 bases. The DNA for the CDR3 is TGTGCCAGCACCCGTTCTGTGACGAACACTGAAGCTTTCTTT. Residues: CASTRSVTNTEAFF. The variable domain in full, with the rest retrieved from reference TRBV7-9 and TRBJ1-1, is DTGVSQNPRHKITKRGQNVTFRCDPISEHNRLYWYRQTLGQGPEFLTYFQNEAQLEKSRLLSDRFSAERPKGSFSTLEIQRTEQGDSAMYLCASTRSVTNTEAFFGQGTRLTVV.

This clonotype occurred many times. The J gene is TRBJ2-5, the V gene TRBV10-3, with 10 bases aligning to TRBD2. V gave up 2 bases and J gave up 0 bases; unmatched junction bases: 0. The CDR3 has 15 residues. Germline CDR1 is ENHRY and CDR2 is SYGVKD. CDR3 DNA: TGTGCCATCAGTGAGGGACTAGCGGACCAAGAGACCCAGTACTTC. It yields the protein CAISEGLADQETQYF.

This clonotype has ten or more counts. V and J are TRBV20-1 and TRBJ1-1; perhaps TRBD1 as D (6 bases). Germline V lookup: CDR1 DFQATT, CDR2 SNEGSKA (reference sequence). Trimming took off 0 bases at V and 7 bases at J, with 15 bases between the two ends. The CDR3 is 14 residues long. The CDR3 loop reads CSARDWDGGIEAFF. In nucleotides, the CDR3 is TGCAGTGCTAGAGATTGGGACGGGGGCATTGAAGCTTTCTTT.

This clonotype was observed many times. The chain joins TRBV2 to TRBJ2-1; 11 bases are a match to TRBD2. The CDR3 length is 15 residues. Germline CDR1 is SNHLY and CDR2 is FYNNEI. Germline trimming cut 6 bases from V and 6 bases from J; bases unmatched to any gene: 7. CDR3: CASRELSGRANEQFF. For the CDR3, the DNA is TGTGCCAGCAGGGAGCTTAGCGGGAGGGCCAATGAGCAGTTCTTC. The full variable domain, rest sourced from reference TRBV2 and TRBJ2-1, is EPEVTQTPSHQVTQMGQEVILRCVPISNHLYFYWYRQILGQKVEFLVSFYNNEISEKSEIFDDQFSVERPDGSNFTLKIRSTKLEDSAMYFCASRELSGRANEQFFGPGTRLTVL.

This clonotype was seen at least ten times. The chain uses TRBV28 and TRBJ2-1; D remains unclear. The CDR3 has 11 amino acids. V was cut by 6 bases and J by 10 bases, with 10 bases left in between. Germline V CDR1 and CDR2: MDHEN, SYDVKM. DNA of the CDR3: TGTGCCAGCAGGTCGACTCGGGAGCAGTTCTTC. Translation gives CASRSTREQFF.

This clonotype was detected many times. The genes are TRBV10-2 and TRBJ2-1; D is perhaps TRBD1 (6 bases). Looked up from germline, CDR1 is WSHSY and CDR2 is SAAADI. This CDR3 spans 14 amino acids. V dropped 4 bases and J dropped 1 base, with 8 bases sitting between them. The CDR3 DNA reads TGCGCCAGCAGTGGGGACAATTCCTACAATGAGCAGTTCTTC. Translating it yields CASSGDNSYNEQFF.

This clonotype was observed many times. This chain uses TRBV20-1 with TRBJ2-3; D gene uncertain. Germline CDR1 and CDR2: DFQATT and SNEGSKA (reference sequence). Trimming pared 7 bases from V and 2 bases from J, leaving 13 bases between. The CDR3 runs 13 residues. This CDR3 reads CSVGRRNTDTQYF. Written as DNA, the CDR3 is TGCAGTGTCGGGCGGCGAAACACAGATACGCAGTATTTT.

This clonotype was seen repeatedly, ten times or more. This rearrangement joins TRBV20-1 to TRBJ2-5; tentatively, D is TRBD2 (6 bases). Per germline, CDR1 DFQATT and CDR2 SNEGSKA (reference sequence). V dropped 6 bases and J dropped 3 bases, with 20 bases sitting between them. This CDR3 region has 15 residues. The CDR3 sequence: CSAFRTTTAKETQYF. CDR3 DNA: TGCAGTGCCTTTCGGACTACCACCGCCAAAGAGACCCAGTACTTC.

The chain combines TRBV15 with TRBJ2-3, with TRBD2 matching 8 bases. Germline values: CDR1 LNHNV, CDR2 YYDKDF (reference sequence). The trim removed 1 base at V and 3 bases at J, leaving 9 bases unmatched. The CDR3 totals 17 residues. CDR3 sequence reads: CATSRGPNRGGTDTQYF. The CDR3 nucleotides read TGTGCCACCAGCAGAGGTCCAAACCGCGGGGGGACAGATACGCAGTATTTT.

Concerning this clonotype itself: This may come from a read error, since a much larger clone is one base off. This chain links TRBV13 with TRBJ2-7, with 12 bases aligning to TRBD1. CDR1 and CDR2 from the germline V gene are PRHDT and FYEKMQ (reference sequence). The V gene end was trimmed by 8 bases and the J gene end by 5 bases; junction bases not matched to a gene: 10. The CDR3 contains 15 residues. The CDR3 DNA reads TGTGCCAGCGGCCCAACTGGGACAGGGGGCCACGAGCAGTACTTC. Encoded protein: CASGPTGTGGHEQYF. Combining the CDR3 with reference TRBV13 and TRBJ2-7 gives the whole variable domain AAGVIQSPRHLIKEKRETATLKCYPIPRHDTVYWYQQGPGQDPQFLISFYEKMQSDKGSIPDRFSAQQFSDYHSELNMSSLELGDSALYFCASGPTGTGGHEQYFGPGTRLTVT.

This clonotype appeared many times. This sequence joins TRBV24-1 and TRBJ2-3; tentative D call: TRBD1 (6 bases). The germline gives CDR1 KGHDR, CDR2 SFDVKD. Trimming left V 5 bases short and J 2 bases short, with 13 bases between. The CDR3 length is 15 residues. CDR3 sequence: CATSGSRDTTDTQYF. CDR3 DNA: TGTGCCACCAGTGGATCGAGGGACACCACAGATACGCAGTATTTT.

The chain recombines TRBV14 with TRBJ2-7; D uncertain. The CDR3 has 12 amino acids. In germline, CDR1 is SGHDN, CDR2 FVKESK. Trimming stripped 1 base from V and 5 bases from J, with 6 bases between. As DNA, the CDR3 is TGTGCCAGCAGCCAAGTCCGCCACGAGCAGTACTTC. This gives the protein CASSQVRHEQYF.

A few counts support this clonotype. The CDR3 protein is CASSNQIFNTEAFF. The CDR3 bases are TGTGCCAGCAGTAACCAGATTTTTAACACTGAAGCTTTCTTT. The V and J genes are TRBV6-5 and TRBJ1-1; D remains unclear. CDR1 is MNHEY, CDR2 SVGAGI, per germline. The CDR3 has 14 residues. Trimming took off 5 bases at V and 2 bases at J, with 12 bases between the two ends.

In this sample, this clonotype turned up many times. This chain links TRBV28 with TRBJ1-1; no clear D gene. There are 11 residues in the CDR3. V gave up 2 bases and J gave up 8 bases, with 6 bases separating them. The germline V gene encodes CDR1 MDHEN and CDR2 SYDVKM. The CDR3 bases are TGTGCCAGCAGTTTAGAAAGGGAAGCTTTCTTT. Amino acid sequence: CASSLEREAFF.

This clonotype has at least ten counts. This chain links TRBV20-1 with TRBJ2-3; 7 bases are shared with TRBD2. The CDR3 is 16 amino acids. The V segment lost 3 bases and the J segment 6 bases; nucleotides outside the gene matches: 15. The germline V gene has CDR1 DFQATT and CDR2 SNEGSKA (reference sequence). The CDR3 sequence: CSARAHGGRSPDTQYF. CDR3 sequence (DNA): TGCAGTGCTAGGGCGCATGGCGGGAGATCTCCGGATACGCAGTATTTT.

This clonotype has at least ten counts. The J gene is TRBJ1-1, the V gene TRBV5-1, with TRBD1 matching over 9 bases. CDR3 length: 17 residues. The V gene's germline CDR1 is SGHRS and CDR2 YFSETQ. Trimming at V came to 0 bases and at J to 1 base, leaving 7 bases not matched to a gene. Here the CDR3 reads CASSLVYRGPGNTEAFF. The CDR3 DNA is TGCGCCAGCAGCTTGGTGTACAGGGGGCCAGGGAACACTGAAGCTTTCTTT.

This clonotype showed up many times. The J gene is TRBJ2-5, the V gene TRBV12-3 or TRBV12-4; 7 bases agree with TRBD2. The junction had 2 bases not matched to a gene; V was cut back by 7 bases and J by 0 bases. The CDR3 covers 13 residues. CDR3 DNA sequence: TGTGCCAGCAAAGGGACTAACCAAGAGACCCAGTACTTC. It specifies CASKGTNQETQYF.

There are many counts of this clonotype. This chain uses TRBV5-5 with TRBJ2-7; D call uncertain. Germline loops: CDR1 SGHKS, CDR2 YYEKEE (reference sequence). V gave up 0 bases and J gave up 3 bases, with 10 bases separating them. The CDR3 covers 14 residues. The CDR3 region is CASSLEYSHYEQYF. The CDR3 nucleotides are TGTGCCAGCAGCTTGGAATACAGCCACTACGAGCAGTACTTC. The full variable domain, rest sourced from reference TRBV5-5 and TRBJ2-7, is DAGVTQSPTHLIKTRGQQVTLRCSPISGHKSVSWYQQVLGQGPQFIFQYYEKEERGRGNFPDRFSARQFPNYSSELNVNALLLGDSALYLCASSLEYSHYEQYFGPGTRLTVT.

This clonotype has a handful of counts. The V call is TRBV3-1, the J call TRBJ1-5; unclear D gene. Between the trimmed V and J ends, which lost 4 bases and 0 bases, there was a span of 7 bases. The CDR3 runs to 14 residues. Germline V gene sequence: CDR1 LGHDT, CDR2 YNNKEL (reference sequence). Written as DNA, the CDR3 is TGTGCCAGCAGCCCGGACGATAGCAATCAGCCCCAGCATTTT. Translated: CASSPDDSNQPQHF.

This clonotype has a handful of counts. The V and J genes are TRBV19 and TRBJ1-1; maybe TRBD1 (6 bases). The ends were cut back, 6 bases at V and 3 bases at J, with 14 bases in the middle. Germline V gives CDR1 LNHDA, CDR2 SQIVND (reference sequence). The CDR3 runs to 14 residues. CDR3 DNA: TGTGCCAGTAGGCGGACCCCAGGGGACACTGAAGCTTTCTTT. The encoded protein is CASRRTPGDTEAFF.

This clonotype was observed many times. The chain carries TRBV28 and TRBJ2-7, with D perhaps matching TRBD1 (6 bases). The CDR3 is 14 amino acids. Germline lookup yields CDR1 MDHEN and CDR2 SYDVKM. Trimming took off 7 bases at V and 2 bases at J, with 15 bases between the two ends. The CDR3 DNA sequence: TGTGCCAGCATTCCCCGGGACACTACCTACGAGCAGTACTTC. It encodes CASIPRDTTYEQYF.

Ten or more counts support this clonotype. The chain employs TRBV10-3 and TRBJ2-6; D unclear. CDR1 is ENHRY, CDR2 SYGVKD, per germline. The length of the CDR3 is 16 residues. Trimming removed 5 bases at V and 0 bases at J, with 11 bases between. CDR3 sequence: CAISKTPTSGANVLTF. CDR3 in DNA: TGTGCCATCAGTAAGACACCCACCTCTGGGGCCAACGTCCTGACTTTC.